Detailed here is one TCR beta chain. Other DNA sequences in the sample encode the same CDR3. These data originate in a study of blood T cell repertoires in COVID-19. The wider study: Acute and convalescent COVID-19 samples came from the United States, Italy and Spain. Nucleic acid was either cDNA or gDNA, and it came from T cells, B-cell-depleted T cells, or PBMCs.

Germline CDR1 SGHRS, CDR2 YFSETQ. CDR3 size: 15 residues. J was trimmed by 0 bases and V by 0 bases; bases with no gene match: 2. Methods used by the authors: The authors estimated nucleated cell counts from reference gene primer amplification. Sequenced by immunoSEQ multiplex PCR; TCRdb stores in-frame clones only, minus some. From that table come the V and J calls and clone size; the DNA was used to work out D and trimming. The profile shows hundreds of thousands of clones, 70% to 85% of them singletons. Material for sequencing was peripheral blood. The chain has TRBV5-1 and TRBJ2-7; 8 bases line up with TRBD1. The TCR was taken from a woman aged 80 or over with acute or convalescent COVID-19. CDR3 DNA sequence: TGCGCCAGCAGCTTGGGAGGACAGGGCTCCTACGAGCAGTACTTC. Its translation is CASSLGGQGSYEQYF.